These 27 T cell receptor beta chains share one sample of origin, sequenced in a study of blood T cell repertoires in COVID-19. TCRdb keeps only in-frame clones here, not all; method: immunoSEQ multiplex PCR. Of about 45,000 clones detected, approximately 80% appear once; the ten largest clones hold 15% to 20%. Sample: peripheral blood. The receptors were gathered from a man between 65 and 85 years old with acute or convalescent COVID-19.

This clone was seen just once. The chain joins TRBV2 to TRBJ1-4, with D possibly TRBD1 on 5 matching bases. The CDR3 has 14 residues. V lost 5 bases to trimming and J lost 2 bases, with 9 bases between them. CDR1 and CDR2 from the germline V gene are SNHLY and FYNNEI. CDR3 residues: CASSPRGTNEKLFF. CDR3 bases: TGTGCCAGCAGTCCCCGGGGGACTAATGAAAAACTGTTTTTT.

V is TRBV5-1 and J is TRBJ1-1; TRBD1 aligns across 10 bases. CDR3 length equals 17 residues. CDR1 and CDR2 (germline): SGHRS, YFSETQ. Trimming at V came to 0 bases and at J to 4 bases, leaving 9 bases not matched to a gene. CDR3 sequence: CASSLGPLGTGATEAFF. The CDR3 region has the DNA TGCGCCAGCAGCTTGGGGCCCCTAGGGACAGGGGCCACTGAAGCTTTCTTT.

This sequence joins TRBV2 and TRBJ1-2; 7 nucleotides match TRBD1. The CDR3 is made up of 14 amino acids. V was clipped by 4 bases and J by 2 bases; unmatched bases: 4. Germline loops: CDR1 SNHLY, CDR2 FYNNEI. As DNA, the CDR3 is TGTGCCAGCAGTGCGAGACAGGGCAACTATGGCTACACCTTC. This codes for CASSARQGNYGYTF.

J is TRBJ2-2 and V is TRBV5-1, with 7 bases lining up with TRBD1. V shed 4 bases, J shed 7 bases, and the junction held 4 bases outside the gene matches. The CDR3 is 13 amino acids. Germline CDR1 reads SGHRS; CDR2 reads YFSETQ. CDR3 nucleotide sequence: TGCGCCAGCAGCGTACAGGGGAGCGGGGAGCTGTTTTTT. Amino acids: CASSVQGSGELFF.

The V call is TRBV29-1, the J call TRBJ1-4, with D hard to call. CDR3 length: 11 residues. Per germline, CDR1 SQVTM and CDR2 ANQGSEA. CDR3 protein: CSGTTNEKLFF. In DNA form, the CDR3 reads TGCAGTGGCACGACTAATGAAAAACTGTTTTTT.

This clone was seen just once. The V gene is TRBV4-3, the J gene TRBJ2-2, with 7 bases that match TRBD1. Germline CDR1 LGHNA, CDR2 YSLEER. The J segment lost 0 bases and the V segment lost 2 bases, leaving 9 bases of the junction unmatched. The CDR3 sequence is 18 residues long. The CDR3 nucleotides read TGCGCCAGCAGCCAATGGACAGGTCCGAACGCGAACACCGGGGAGCTGTTTTTT. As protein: CASSQWTGPNANTGELFF.

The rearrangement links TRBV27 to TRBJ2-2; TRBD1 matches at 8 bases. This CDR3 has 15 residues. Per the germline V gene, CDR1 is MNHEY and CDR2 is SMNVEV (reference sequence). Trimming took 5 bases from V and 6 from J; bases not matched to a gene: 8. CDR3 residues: CASSEYRGSAGELFF. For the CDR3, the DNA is TGTGCCAGCAGTGAGTACAGGGGGTCGGCCGGGGAGCTGTTTTTT.

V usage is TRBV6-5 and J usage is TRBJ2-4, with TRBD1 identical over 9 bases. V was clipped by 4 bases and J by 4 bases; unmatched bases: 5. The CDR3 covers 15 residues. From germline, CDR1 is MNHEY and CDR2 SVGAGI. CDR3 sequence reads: CASSSPGQGKNIQYF. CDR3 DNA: TGTGCCAGCAGTTCCCCGGGACAGGGTAAAAACATTCAGTACTTC.

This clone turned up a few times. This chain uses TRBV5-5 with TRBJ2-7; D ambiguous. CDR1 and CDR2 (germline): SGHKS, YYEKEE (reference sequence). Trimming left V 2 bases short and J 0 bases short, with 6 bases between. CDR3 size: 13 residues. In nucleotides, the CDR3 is TGTGCCAGCAGCTTACAGATCTCCTACGAGCAGTACTTC. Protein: CASSLQISYEQYF. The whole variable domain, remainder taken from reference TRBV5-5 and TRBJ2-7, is DAGVTQSPTHLIKTRGQQVTLRCSPISGHKSVSWYQQVLGQGPQFIFQYYEKEERGRGNFPDRFSARQFPNYSSELNVNALLLGDSALYLCASSLQISYEQYFGPGTRLTVT.

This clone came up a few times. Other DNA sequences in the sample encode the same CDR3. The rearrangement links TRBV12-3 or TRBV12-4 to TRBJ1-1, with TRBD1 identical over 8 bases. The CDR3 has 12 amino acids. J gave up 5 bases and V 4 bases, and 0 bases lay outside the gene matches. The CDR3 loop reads CASSWTGTEAFF. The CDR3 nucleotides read TGTGCCAGCAGTTGGACAGGGACTGAAGCTTTCTTT.

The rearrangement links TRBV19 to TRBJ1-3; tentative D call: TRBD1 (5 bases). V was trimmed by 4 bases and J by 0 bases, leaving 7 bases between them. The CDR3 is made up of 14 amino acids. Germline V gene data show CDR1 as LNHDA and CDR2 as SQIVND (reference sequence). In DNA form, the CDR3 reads TGTGCCAGTAGTACAGGGATCTCTGGAAACACCATATATTTT. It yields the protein CASSTGISGNTIYF.

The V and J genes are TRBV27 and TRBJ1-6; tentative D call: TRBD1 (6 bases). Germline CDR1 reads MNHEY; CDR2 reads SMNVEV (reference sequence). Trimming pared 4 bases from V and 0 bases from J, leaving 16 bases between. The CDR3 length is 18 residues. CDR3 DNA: TGTGCCAGCAGTTCTAACAGGGTCCGCAGCTCCTATAATTCACCCCTCCACTTT. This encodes CASSSNRVRSSYNSPLHF.

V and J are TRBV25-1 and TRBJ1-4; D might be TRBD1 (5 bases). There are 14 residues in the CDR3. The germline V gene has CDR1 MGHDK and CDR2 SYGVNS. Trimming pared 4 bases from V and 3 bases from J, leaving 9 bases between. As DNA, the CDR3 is TGTGCCAGCAGTGCCAGGGTGGCTAATGAAAAACTGTTTTTT. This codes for CASSARVANEKLFF.

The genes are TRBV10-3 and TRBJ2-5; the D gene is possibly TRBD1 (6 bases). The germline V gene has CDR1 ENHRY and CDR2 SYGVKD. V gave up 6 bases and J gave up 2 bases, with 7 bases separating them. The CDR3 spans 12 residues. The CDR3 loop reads CAIRGQQETQYF. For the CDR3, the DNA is TGTGCCATCAGAGGACAGCAAGAGACCCAGTACTTC.

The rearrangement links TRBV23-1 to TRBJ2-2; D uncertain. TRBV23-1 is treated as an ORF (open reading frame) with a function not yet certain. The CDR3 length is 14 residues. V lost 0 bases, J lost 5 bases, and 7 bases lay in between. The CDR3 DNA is TGCGCCAGCAGTCAATCGTGGCGGACCGGGGAGCTGTTTTTT. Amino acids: CASSQSWRTGELFF.

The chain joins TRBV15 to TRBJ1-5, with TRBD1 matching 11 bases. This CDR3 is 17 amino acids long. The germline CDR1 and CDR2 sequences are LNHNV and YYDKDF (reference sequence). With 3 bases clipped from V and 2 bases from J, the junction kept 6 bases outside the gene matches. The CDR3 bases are TGTGCCACCAGCAGGGACAGGGGGCGCCGGGGCAATCAGCCCCAGCATTTT. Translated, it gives CATSRDRGRRGNQPQHF.

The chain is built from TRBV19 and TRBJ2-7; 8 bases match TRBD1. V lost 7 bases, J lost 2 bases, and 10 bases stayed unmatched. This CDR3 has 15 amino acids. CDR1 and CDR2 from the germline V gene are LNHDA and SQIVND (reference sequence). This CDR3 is CASKYRDRPTYEQYF. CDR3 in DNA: TGTGCCAGTAAATACCGGGACAGGCCAACCTACGAGCAGTACTTC.

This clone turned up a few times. The CDR3 sequence: CASSSGQGAFANEKLFF. CDR3 nucleotide sequence: TGTGCCAGCAGTTCCGGACAGGGGGCGTTTGCTAATGAAAAACTGTTTTTT. This rearrangement joins TRBV6-2 or TRBV6-3 to TRBJ1-4, with TRBD1 matching 11 bases. This CDR3 contains 17 residues. From germline, CDR1 is MNHEY and CDR2 SVGEGT. The junction had 7 bases not matched to a gene; V was cut back by 4 bases and J by 3 bases.

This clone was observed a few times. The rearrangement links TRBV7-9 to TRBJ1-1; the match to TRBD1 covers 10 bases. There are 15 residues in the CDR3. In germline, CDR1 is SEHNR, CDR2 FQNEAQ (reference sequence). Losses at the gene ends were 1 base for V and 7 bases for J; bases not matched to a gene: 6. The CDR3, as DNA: TGTGCCAGCAGCTTAGGGGGGACAGGGGATTATGAAGCTTTCTTT. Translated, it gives CASSLGGTGDYEAFF.

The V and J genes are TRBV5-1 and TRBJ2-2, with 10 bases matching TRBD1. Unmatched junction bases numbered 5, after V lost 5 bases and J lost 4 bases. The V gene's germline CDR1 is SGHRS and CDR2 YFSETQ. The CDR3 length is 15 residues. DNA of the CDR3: TGCGCCAGCAGGTCCGGGACAGGGGCCACCGGGGAGCTGTTTTTT. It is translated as CASRSGTGATGELFF.

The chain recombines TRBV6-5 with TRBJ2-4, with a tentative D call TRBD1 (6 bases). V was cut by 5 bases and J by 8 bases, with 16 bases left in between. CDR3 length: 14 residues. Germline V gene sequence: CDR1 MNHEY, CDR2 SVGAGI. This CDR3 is CASSRSNRADIQYF. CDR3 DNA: TGTGCCAGCAGTAGATCGAACAGGGCTGACATTCAGTACTTC.

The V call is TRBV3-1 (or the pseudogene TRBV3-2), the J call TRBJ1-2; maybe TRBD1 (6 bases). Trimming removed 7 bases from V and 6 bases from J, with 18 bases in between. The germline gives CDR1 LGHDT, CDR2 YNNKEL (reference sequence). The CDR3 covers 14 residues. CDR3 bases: TGTGCCAGCACTCTCCGGGACAAGGCGAATGGCTACACCTTC. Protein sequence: CASTLRDKANGYTF.

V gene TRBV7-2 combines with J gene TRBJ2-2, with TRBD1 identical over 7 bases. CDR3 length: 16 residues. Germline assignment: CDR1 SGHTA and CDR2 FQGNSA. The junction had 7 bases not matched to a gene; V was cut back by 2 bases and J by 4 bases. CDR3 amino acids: CASSLSRGSSTGELFF. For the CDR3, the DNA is TGTGCCAGCAGCTTAAGCAGGGGGAGTAGCACCGGGGAGCTGTTTTTT.

The CDR3 is CASSEGGGFSIDTQYF. The DNA of the CDR3 is TGTGCCAGCAGTGAAGGGGGGGGCTTCTCCATAGATACGCAGTATTTT. The chain couples TRBV6-4 to TRBJ2-3; D may be TRBD2 (7 bases). The CDR3 is 16 amino acids. Looked up from germline, CDR1 is MRHNA and CDR2 is SNTAGT. The V gene lost 3 bases and the J gene lost 5 bases, with 18 bases spanning the gap.

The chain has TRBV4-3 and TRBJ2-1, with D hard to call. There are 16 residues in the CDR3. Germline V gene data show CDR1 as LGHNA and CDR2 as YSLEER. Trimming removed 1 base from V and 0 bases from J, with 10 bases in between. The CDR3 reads CASSQAGGYSYNEQFF. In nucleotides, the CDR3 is TGCGCCAGCAGCCAAGCCGGCGGTTACTCCTACAATGAGCAGTTCTTC.

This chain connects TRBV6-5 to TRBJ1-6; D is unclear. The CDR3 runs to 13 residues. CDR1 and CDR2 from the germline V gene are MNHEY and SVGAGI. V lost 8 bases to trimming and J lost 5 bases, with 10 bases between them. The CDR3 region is CASGLRDNSPLHF. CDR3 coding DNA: TGTGCCAGCGGATTGAGGGATAATTCACCCCTCCACTTT.

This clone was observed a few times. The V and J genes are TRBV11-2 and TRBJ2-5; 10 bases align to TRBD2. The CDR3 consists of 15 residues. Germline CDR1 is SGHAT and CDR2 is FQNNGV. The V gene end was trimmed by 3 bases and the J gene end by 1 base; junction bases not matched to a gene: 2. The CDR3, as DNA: TGTGCCAGCAGCTTTAGCGGGGGGCCCCAAGAGACCCAGTACTTC. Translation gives CASSFSGGPQETQYF.